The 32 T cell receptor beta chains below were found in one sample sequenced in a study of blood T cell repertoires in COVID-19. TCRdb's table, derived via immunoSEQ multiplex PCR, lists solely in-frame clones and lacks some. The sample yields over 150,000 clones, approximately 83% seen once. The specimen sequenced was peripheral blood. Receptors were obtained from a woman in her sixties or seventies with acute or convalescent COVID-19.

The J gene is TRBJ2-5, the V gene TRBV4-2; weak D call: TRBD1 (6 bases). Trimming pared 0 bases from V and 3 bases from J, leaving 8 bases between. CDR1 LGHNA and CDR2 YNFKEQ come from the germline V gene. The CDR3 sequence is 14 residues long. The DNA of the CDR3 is TGTGCCAGCAGCCAAGATTGGACAGAAGAGACCCAGTACTTC. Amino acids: CASSQDWTEETQYF.

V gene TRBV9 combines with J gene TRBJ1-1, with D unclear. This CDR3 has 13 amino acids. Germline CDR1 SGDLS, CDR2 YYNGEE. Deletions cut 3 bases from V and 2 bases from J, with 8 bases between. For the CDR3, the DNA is TGTGCCAGCAGCGGTACATTCAACACTGAAGCTTTCTTT. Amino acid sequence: CASSGTFNTEAFF.

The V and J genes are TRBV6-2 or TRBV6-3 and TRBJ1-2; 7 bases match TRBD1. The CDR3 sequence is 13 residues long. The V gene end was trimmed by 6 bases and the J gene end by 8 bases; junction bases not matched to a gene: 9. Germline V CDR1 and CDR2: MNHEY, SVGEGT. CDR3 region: CASSHDDRAGYTF. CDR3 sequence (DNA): TGTGCCAGCAGCCACGACGACAGGGCGGGCTACACCTTC.

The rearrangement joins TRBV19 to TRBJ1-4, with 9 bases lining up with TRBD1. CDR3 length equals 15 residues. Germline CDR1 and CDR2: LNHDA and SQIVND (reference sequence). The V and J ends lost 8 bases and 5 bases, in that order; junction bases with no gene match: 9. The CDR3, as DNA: TGTGCCAGTCAACCAACCGGGACAGGGAATGAAAAACTGTTTTTT. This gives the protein CASQPTGTGNEKLFF.

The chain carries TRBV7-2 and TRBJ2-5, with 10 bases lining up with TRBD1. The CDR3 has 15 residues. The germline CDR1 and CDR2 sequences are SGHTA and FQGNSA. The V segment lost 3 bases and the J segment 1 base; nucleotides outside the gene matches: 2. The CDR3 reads CASSFRTGGQETQYF. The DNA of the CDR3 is TGTGCCAGCAGCTTTCGGACAGGGGGCCAAGAGACCCAGTACTTC. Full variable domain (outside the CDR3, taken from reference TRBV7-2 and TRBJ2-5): GAGVSQSPSNKVTEKGKDVELRCDPISGHTALYWYRQSLGQGLEFLIYFQGNSAPDKSGLPSDRFSAERTGGSVSTLTIQRTQQEDSAVYLCASSFRTGGQETQYFGPGTRLLVL.

As DNA, the CDR3 is TGTGCCAGCAGCTATACTAGCGGTAGCTCCTACGAGCAGTACTTC. Its protein product is CASSYTSGSSYEQYF. This chain links TRBV6-5 with TRBJ2-7, with 8 bases aligning to TRBD2. The germline CDR1 and CDR2 sequences are MNHEY and SVGAGI. V gave up 6 bases and J gave up 0 bases; unmatched junction bases: 7. This CDR3 is built from 15 residues.

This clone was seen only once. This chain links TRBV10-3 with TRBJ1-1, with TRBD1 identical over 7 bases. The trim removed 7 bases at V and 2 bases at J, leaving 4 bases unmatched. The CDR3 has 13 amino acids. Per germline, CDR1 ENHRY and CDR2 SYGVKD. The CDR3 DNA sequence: TGTGCCATCAAGGGGACAGAAAACACTGAAGCTTTCTTT. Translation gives CAIKGTENTEAFF.

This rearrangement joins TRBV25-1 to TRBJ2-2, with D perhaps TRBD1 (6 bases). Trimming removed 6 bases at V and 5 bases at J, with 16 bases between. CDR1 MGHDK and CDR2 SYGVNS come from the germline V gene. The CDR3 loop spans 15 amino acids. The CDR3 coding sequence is TGTGCCAGCAGATCAAAACAGGGCCCAACCGGGGAGCTGTTTTTT. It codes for CASRSKQGPTGELFF.

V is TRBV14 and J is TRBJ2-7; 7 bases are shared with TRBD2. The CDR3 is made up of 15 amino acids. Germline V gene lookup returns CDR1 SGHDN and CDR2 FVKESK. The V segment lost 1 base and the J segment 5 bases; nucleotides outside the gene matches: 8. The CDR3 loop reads CASSQAERGVDEQYF. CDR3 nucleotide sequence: TGTGCCAGCAGCCAAGCGGAGCGGGGTGTCGACGAGCAGTACTTC.

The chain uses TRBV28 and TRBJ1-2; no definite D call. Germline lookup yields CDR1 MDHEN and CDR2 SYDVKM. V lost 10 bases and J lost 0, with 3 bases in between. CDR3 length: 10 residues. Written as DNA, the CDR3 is TGTGCCACCTCTAACTATGGCTACACCTTC. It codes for CATSNYGYTF.

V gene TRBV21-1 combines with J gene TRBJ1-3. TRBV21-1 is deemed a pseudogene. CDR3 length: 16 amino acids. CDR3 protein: CASSKAPGSSGNTIYF. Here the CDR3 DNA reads TGTGCCAGCAGCAAGGCTCCCGGGAGCTCTGGAAACACCATATATTTT.

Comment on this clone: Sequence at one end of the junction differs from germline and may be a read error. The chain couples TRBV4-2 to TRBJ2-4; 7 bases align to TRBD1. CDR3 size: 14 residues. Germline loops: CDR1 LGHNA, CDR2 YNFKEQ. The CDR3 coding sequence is TGTGCCAGCAGCCAAGATCCGACAGGGTTCCCATCAGGGTTC. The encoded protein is CASSQDPTGFPSGF.

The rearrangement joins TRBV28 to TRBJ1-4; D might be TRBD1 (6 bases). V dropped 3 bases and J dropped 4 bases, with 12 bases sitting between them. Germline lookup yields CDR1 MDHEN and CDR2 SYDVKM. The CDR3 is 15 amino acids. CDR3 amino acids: CASSLGGHSNEKLFF. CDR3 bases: TGTGCCAGCAGTTTGGGGGGGCATAGTAATGAAAAACTGTTTTTT.

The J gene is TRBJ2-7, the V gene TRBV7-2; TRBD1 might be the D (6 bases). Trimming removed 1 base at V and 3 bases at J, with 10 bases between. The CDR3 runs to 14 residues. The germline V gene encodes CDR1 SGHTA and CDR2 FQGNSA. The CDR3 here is CASSLDRAYYEQYF. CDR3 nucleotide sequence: TGTGCCAGCAGCTTAGACAGGGCTTACTACGAGCAGTACTTC. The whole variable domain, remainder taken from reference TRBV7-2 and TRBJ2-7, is GAGVSQSPSNKVTEKGKDVELRCDPISGHTALYWYRQSLGQGLEFLIYFQGNSAPDKSGLPSDRFSAERTGGSVSTLTIQRTQQEDSAVYLCASSLDRAYYEQYFGPGTRLTVT.

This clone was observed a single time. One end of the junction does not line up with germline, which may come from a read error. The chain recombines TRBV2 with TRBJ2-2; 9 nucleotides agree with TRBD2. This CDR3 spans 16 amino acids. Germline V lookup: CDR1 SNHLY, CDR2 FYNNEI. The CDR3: CASRKGLAGNPGELFF. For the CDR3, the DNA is TGTGCCAGCAGGAAGGGTCTAGCGGGGAACCCCGGGGAGCTGTTTTTT. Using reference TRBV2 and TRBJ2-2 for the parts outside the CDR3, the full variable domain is EPEVTQTPSHQVTQMGQEVILRCVPISNHLYFYWYRQILGQKVEFLVSFYNNEISEKSEIFDDQFSVERPDGSNFTLKIRSTKLEDSAMYFCASRKGLAGNPGELFFGEGSRLTVL.

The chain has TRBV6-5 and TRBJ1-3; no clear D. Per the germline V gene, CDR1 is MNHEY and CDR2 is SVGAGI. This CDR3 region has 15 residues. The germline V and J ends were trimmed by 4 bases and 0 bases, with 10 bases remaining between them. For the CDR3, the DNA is TGTGCCAGCAGTTTCTCACTCTTCTCTGGAAACACCATATATTTT. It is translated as CASSFSLFSGNTIYF.

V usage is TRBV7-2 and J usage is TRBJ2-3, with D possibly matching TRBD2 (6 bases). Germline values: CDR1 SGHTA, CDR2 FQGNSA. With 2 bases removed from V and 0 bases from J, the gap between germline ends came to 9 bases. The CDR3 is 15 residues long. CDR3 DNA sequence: TGTGCCAGCAGCTTACTCGGGACTAGCACAGATACGCAGTATTTT. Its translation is CASSLLGTSTDTQYF.

The CDR3 DNA follows: TGTGCCAGCAGCCTTCTAGGCGGGGGGAACACTGAAGCTTTCTTT. Amino acids: CASSLLGGGNTEAFF. The J gene is TRBJ1-1, the V gene TRBV7-2; D may be TRBD1 (5 bases). There are 15 residues in the CDR3. Germline lookup yields CDR1 SGHTA and CDR2 FQGNSA. Deletions cut 5 bases from V and 1 base from J, with 14 bases between.

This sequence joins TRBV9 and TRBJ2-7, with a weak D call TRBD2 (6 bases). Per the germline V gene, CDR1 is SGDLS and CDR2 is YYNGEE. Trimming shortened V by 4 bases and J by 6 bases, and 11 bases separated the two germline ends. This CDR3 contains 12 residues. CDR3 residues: CASSRGAGEQYF. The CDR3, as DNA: TGTGCCAGCAGCCGGGGAGCGGGCGAGCAGTACTTC.

DNA of the CDR3: TGTGCCAGCAGTTTCCCGGGGAGGGTGCCGGCTGAAGCTTTCTTT. Its protein is CASSFPGRVPAEAFF. This rearrangement joins TRBV28 to TRBJ1-1, with no clear D. There are 15 residues in the CDR3. Germline assignment: CDR1 MDHEN and CDR2 SYDVKM. Trimming shortened V by 3 bases and J by 6 bases, and 17 bases separated the two germline ends.

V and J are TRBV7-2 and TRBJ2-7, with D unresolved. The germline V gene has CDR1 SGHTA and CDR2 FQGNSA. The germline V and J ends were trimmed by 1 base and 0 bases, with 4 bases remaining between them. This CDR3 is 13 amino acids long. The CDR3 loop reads CASSLGPSYEQYF. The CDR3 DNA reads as TGTGCCAGCAGCTTAGGGCCCTCCTACGAGCAGTACTTC.

CDR3 nucleotides: TGTGCCAGCAGTTACGGACGGACTAGCGGGGGCCAAGAGACCCAGTACTTC. Amino acid sequence: CASSYGRTSGGQETQYF. The chain is built from TRBV6-2 or TRBV6-3 and TRBJ2-5; the match to TRBD2 covers 13 bases. V shed 2 bases, J shed 1 base, and the junction held 4 bases outside the gene matches. The length of the CDR3 is 17 residues. Per germline, CDR1 MNHEY and CDR2 SVGEGT.

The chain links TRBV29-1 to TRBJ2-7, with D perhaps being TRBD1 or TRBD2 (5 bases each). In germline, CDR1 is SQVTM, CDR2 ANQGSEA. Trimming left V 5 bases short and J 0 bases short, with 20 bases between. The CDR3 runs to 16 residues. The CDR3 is CSVKGEWRVSSYEQYF. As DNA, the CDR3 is TGCAGCGTTAAAGGGGAATGGCGGGTAAGCTCCTACGAGCAGTACTTC.

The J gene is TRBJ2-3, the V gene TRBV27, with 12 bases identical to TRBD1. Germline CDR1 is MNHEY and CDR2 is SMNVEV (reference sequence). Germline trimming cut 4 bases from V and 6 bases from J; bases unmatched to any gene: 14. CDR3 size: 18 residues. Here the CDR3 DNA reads TGTGCCAGCAGTTCCCGGGACAGGGGGCGGCGAAGTTCCGATACGCAGTATTTT. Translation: CASSSRDRGRRSSDTQYF.

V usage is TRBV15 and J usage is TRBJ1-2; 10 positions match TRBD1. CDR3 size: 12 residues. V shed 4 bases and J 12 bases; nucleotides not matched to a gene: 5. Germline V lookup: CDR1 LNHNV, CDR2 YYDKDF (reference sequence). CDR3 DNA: TGTGCCACCAGCAAGACAGGGGGCGAGGACACCTTC. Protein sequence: CATSKTGGEDTF.

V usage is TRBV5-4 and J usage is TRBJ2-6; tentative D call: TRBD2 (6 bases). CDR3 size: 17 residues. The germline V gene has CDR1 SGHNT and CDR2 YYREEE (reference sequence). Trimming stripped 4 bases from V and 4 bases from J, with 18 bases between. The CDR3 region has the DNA TGTGCCAGCAGCCAAAGCGGGTCGTCTCCGGGGGCCAACGTCCTGACTTTC. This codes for CASSQSGSSPGANVLTF.

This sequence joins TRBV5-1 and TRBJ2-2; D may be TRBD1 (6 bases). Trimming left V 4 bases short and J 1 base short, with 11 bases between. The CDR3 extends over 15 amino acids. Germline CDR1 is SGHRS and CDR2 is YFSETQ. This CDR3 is CASSEPGVNTGELFF. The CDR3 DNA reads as TGCGCCAGCAGCGAGCCAGGGGTGAACACCGGGGAGCTGTTTTTT.

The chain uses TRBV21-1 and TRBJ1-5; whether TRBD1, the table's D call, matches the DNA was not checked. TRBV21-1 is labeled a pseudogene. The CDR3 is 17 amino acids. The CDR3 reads CASSKGQGSDSNQPQHF. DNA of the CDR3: TGTGCCAGCAGCAAGGGACAGGGGAGTGATAGCAATCAGCCCCAGCATTTT.

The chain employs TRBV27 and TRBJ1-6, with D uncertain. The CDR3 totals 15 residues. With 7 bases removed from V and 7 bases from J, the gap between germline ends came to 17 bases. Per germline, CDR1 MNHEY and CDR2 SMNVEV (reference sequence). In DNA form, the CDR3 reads TGTGCCAGCAACGACACCCCGCTTGGGAATTCACCCCTCCACTTT. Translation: CASNDTPLGNSPLHF.

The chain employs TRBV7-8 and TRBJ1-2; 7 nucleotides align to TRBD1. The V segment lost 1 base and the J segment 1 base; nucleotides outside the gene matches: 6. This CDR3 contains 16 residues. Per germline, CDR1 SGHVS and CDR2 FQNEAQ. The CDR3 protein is CASSLVVRGLNYGYTF. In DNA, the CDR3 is TGTGCCAGCAGCTTAGTCGTGAGGGGGCTTAACTATGGCTACACCTTC.

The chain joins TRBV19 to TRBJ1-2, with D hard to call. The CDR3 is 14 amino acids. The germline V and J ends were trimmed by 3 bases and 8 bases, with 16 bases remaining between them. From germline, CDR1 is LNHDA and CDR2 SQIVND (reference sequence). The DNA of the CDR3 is TGTGCCAGTAGTATCCCTGGTCAGATTGGCGGCTACACCTTC. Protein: CASSIPGQIGGYTF.

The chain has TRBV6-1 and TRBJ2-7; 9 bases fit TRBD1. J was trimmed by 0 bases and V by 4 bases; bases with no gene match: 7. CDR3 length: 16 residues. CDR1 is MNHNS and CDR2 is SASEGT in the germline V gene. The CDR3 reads CASSGLGTGFSYEQYF. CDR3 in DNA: TGTGCCAGCAGTGGTCTCGGGACAGGGTTCTCCTACGAGCAGTACTTC.